This T cell receptor (beta chain) was recorded in a study of blood T cells in healthy people across ages. Comment on this clonotype: Its antigen is unidentified.

Through a sample-barcoded 5' primer and a J-beta primer mix, a second PCR was run for roughly 6 to 12 cycles. In TCRdb, the 5' RACE reads were re-called with MiXCR into one record per CDR3 protein. The data contain around 1.5 million distinct CDR3 sequences, almost 35% of them singletons. The CDR3 spans 14 residues. Looked up from germline, CDR1 is GTSNPN and CDR2 is SVGIG (reference sequence). The ends lost 0 bases at V and 3 bases at J; junction bases unmatched: 2. Study-wide results and caveats: Diversity estimates from one million T cells were considered underestimates.

The sample was blood. The clonotype comes from a woman between 25 and 40 years old in good health. The rearrangement links TRBV30 to TRBJ1-5, with 7 positions matching TRBD1. The CDR3 loop is CAWSVGTVNQPQHF. The CDR3 DNA is TGTGCCTGGAGTGTCGGGACAGTCAATCAGCCCCAGCATTTT.